The 12 T cell receptor beta chains given below trace back to one sample, sequenced in a study of T cell repertoires in cytomegalovirus infection. Their target antigens are unknown. TCRdb re-derived calls from the reads in MiXCR, one entry per CDR3 protein. The sample includes approximately 600,000 distinct CDR3 sequences, roughly 43% of them seen just once. Material: cultured PBMCs, obtained from culture after CMV antigen stimulation. Receptor source: a human donor in good health (CMV status not recorded). Some clones in this sample may be carry-over from other donors' samples.

The chain carries TRBV27 and TRBJ2-7, with 8 bases matching TRBD1. The J segment lost 4 bases and the V segment lost 3 bases, leaving 11 bases of the junction unmatched. This CDR3 has 16 amino acids. The V gene's germline CDR1 is MNHEY and CDR2 SMNVEV (reference sequence). CDR3 DNA sequence: TGTGCCAGCAGTTTTGGGACAGGAGGTGGTTGGTACGAGCAGTACTTC. It is translated as CASSFGTGGGWYEQYF.

This clonotype was picked up many times. The chain recombines TRBV7-8 with TRBJ1-4; D ambiguous. V lost 5 bases to trimming and J lost 7 bases, with 20 bases between them. Per the germline V gene, CDR1 is SGHVS and CDR2 is FQNEAQ. The CDR3 is 16 residues long. The CDR3 region has the DNA TGTGCCAGCAGCGGGCAGGAGGCTAGGAGTCCTGAAAAACTGTTTTTT. Its protein is CASSGQEARSPEKLFF.

There are a few counts of this clonotype. A much larger clone differs from this one at a single base, so this may be a read error. This rearrangement joins TRBV11-3 to TRBJ2-7; maybe TRBD1 (5 bases). V shed 4 bases and J shed 0 bases, with 7 bases lying between them. The CDR3 loop spans 13 amino acids. Germline assignment: CDR1 SGHNT and CDR2 YENEEA. The CDR3 loop reads CASSSDSSYEQYF. The DNA of the CDR3 is TGTGCCAGCAGCTCAGACAGCTCCTACGAGCAGTACTTC. Drawing the rest from reference TRBV11-3 and TRBJ2-7, the complete variable domain is EAGVVQSPRYKIIEKKQPVAFWCNPISGHNTLYWYLQNLGQGPELLIRYENEEAVDDSQLPKDRFSAERLKGVDSTLKIQPAELGDSAVYLCASSSDSSYEQYFGPGTRLTVT.

The gene calls are TRBV27 and TRBJ1-2, with TRBD1 matching over 7 bases. Germline trimming cut 5 bases from V and 4 bases from J; bases unmatched to any gene: 4. The CDR3 spans 13 residues. CDR1 is MNHEY, CDR2 SMNVEV, per germline (reference sequence). Here the CDR3 DNA reads TGTGCCAGCAGTCGGACAGGAGCCTATGGCTACACCTTC. It codes for CASSRTGAYGYTF.

J is TRBJ2-5 and V is TRBV10-3; 8 nucleotides match TRBD1. The CDR3 consists of 14 residues. From germline, CDR1 is ENHRY and CDR2 SYGVKD. V lost 7 bases and J lost 3; bases outside the gene matches: 7. CDR3 DNA: TGTGCCATCAACCAGGGGGCTAGCGAAGAGACCCAGTACTTC. Protein product: CAINQGASEETQYF.

The V and J genes are TRBV19 and TRBJ2-2; 8 bases are shared with TRBD2. Germline CDR1 reads LNHDA; CDR2 reads SQIVND (reference sequence). Losses at the gene ends were 8 bases for V and 13 bases for J; bases not matched to a gene: 18. CDR3 length: 15 residues. In DNA, the CDR3 is TGTGCCAGTCGACCCGGACTAGCAGGCATGGGCGGGCTGTTTTTT. It yields the protein CASRPGLAGMGGLFF.

There are a few counts of this clonotype. CDR3: CASSSGGKNIQYF. The CDR3 DNA is TGTGCCAGCAGTTCCGGGGGCAAAAACATTCAGTACTTC. The chain combines TRBV27 with TRBJ2-4; possibly TRBD2 for D (6 bases). The V end was cut by 4 bases, the J end by 3 bases, with 7 bases between. Germline V CDR1 and CDR2: MNHEY, SMNVEV (reference sequence). The CDR3 consists of 13 residues.

The chain recombines TRBV20-1 with TRBJ2-5; 9 nucleotides match TRBD2. Germline V CDR1 and CDR2: DFQATT, SNEGSKA (reference sequence). This CDR3 is built from 18 residues. Trimming cost V 1 base and J 1 base; bases outside gene matches: 13. CDR3 protein: CSARAISGQRGAQETQYF. DNA of the CDR3: TGCAGTGCTAGAGCTATATCGGGGCAGCGGGGGGCCCAAGAGACCCAGTACTTC.

The gene calls are TRBV12-3 or TRBV12-4 and TRBJ2-1; possibly TRBD2 for D (5 bases). CDR3 length equals 16 residues. V was shortened by 3 bases and J by 6 bases, with 18 bases between the two germline ends. The CDR3 DNA sequence: TGTGCCAGCAGTTTGGGTGGGTTGAGCCGGGGCAATGAGCAGTTCTTC. This gives the protein CASSLGGLSRGNEQFF.

The chain has TRBV12-3 or TRBV12-4 and TRBJ1-4; perhaps TRBD1 as D (5 bases). This CDR3 has 16 residues. Trimming removed 8 bases from V and 4 bases from J, with 20 bases in between. The CDR3 sequence is CASGSTYGAFNEKLFF. CDR3 coding DNA: TGTGCCAGCGGTTCAACATACGGGGCCTTTAATGAAAAACTGTTTTTT.

The rearrangement uses TRBV7-8 and TRBJ2-7; the D gene is possibly TRBD1 (5 bases). V was clipped by 1 base and J by 7 bases, with 11 bases between them. Per the germline V gene, CDR1 is SGHVS and CDR2 is FQNEAQ. This CDR3 is built from 13 residues. The CDR3 DNA is TGTGCCAGCAGCTTAGGCCAGGGCTGGGAGCAGTACTTC. Protein product: CASSLGQGWEQYF.

The chain uses TRBV6-2 or TRBV6-3 and TRBJ1-1; 10 nucleotides match TRBD1. This CDR3 comprises 18 residues. Germline V gene sequence: CDR1 MNHEY, CDR2 SVGEGT. The V gene end was trimmed by 7 bases and the J gene end by 5 bases; junction bases not matched to a gene: 19. The CDR3 DNA is TGTGCCAGCATCCCCGGCTCCGGGACAGGGGTGAGGGGTACTGAAGCTTTCTTT. The encoded protein is CASIPGSGTGVRGTEAFF.